Below, 20 T cell receptor beta chains from the same sample are listed, as sequenced in a study of cytomegalovirus exposure and HLA in healthy donors. A multiplex PCR was run with 60 Vbeta primers and 13 Jbeta primers. Here immunoSEQ multiplex PCR was the method, and the copy in TCRdb shows in-frame clones only, minus some. The table has around 160,000 clones, roughly 80% seen once. Material: PBMCs. The receptors come from a woman between 40 and 55 years old in good health and CMV-seropositive.

This clone showed up just a few times. This chain uses TRBV6-5 with TRBJ2-7; D is unresolved. CDR3 length: 13 amino acids. Germline V CDR1 and CDR2: MNHEY, SVGAGI. V lost 0 bases, J lost 4 bases, and 7 bases lay in between. CDR3 nucleotide sequence: TGTGCCAGCAGTTACTCTCCGTCTTACGAGCAGTACTTC. Its translation: CASSYSPSYEQYF.

The chain couples TRBV4-1 to TRBJ1-1, with D possibly being TRBD1 (6 bases). The CDR3 length is 11 residues. CDR1 and CDR2 from the germline V gene are MGHRA and YSYEKL. V was shortened by 6 bases and J by 8 bases, with 10 bases between the two germline ends. CDR3 sequence reads: CASREGTEAFF. The CDR3 region has the DNA TGCGCCAGCAGGGAAGGGACAGAAGCTTTCTTT.

The chain combines TRBV23-1 with TRBJ1-3; perhaps TRBD1 as D (6 bases). Being an ORF, TRBV23-1 has a function that is uncertain. V was cut by 3 bases and J by 3 bases, with 15 bases left in between. The CDR3 totals 16 residues. The CDR3 region has the DNA TGCGCCAGCAGTCACCATCACCCGGGACATGGAAACACCATATATTTT. Encoded protein: CASSHHHPGHGNTIYF.

The chain links TRBV11-2 to TRBJ2-3; 9 nucleotides align to TRBD2. CDR3 length: 16 residues. The V segment lost 5 bases and the J segment 3 bases; nucleotides outside the gene matches: 9. The germline V gene encodes CDR1 SGHAT and CDR2 FQNNGV. The CDR3 nucleotides are TGTGCCAGCAGCCCACTAACTAGCGGGTTTACAGATACGCAGTATTTT. Translated, it gives CASSPLTSGFTDTQYF.

The chain uses TRBV18 and TRBJ1-5, with 10 bases identical to TRBD1. With V trimmed by 3 bases and J by 3 bases, 5 bases remained unmatched. Per germline, CDR1 KGHSH and CDR2 LQKENI. The CDR3 is made up of 16 amino acids. In DNA form, the CDR3 reads TGTGCCAGCTCACCCGACAGGGGGCTTATCAATCAGCCCCAGCATTTT. Its translation: CASSPDRGLINQPQHF.

The CDR3 loop is CASSLLTGGNIQYF. CDR3 nucleotide sequence: TGTGCCAGCAGTCTTCTGACAGGGGGAAACATTCAGTACTTC. The chain combines TRBV28 with TRBJ2-4; 9 nucleotides align to TRBD1. With 5 bases clipped from V and 6 bases from J, the junction kept 5 bases outside the gene matches. This CDR3 is 14 amino acids long. Per germline, CDR1 MDHEN and CDR2 SYDVKM. Using reference TRBV28 and TRBJ2-4 for the parts outside the CDR3, the full variable domain is DVKVTQSSRYLVKRTGEKVFLECVQDMDHENMFWYRQDPGLGLRLIYFSYDVKMKEKGDIPEGYSVSREKKERFSLILESASTNQTSMYLCASSLLTGGNIQYFGAGTRLSVL.

The rearrangement links TRBV9 to TRBJ1-2, with 9 bases that match TRBD1. There are 15 residues in the CDR3. From germline, CDR1 is SGDLS and CDR2 YYNGEE. Unmatched junction bases numbered 7, after V lost 0 bases and J lost 7 bases. CDR3 loop: CASSVGEGTGCGYTF. The CDR3 nucleotides are TGTGCCAGCAGCGTAGGAGAGGGGACAGGGTGTGGCTACACCTTC.

The gene calls are TRBV4-3 and TRBJ2-1; D may be TRBD2 (5 bases). Per germline, CDR1 LGHNA and CDR2 YSLEER. Trimming took off 1 base at V and 8 bases at J, with 15 bases between the two ends. The CDR3 contains 15 residues. In nucleotides, the CDR3 is TGCGCCAGCAGCCAAGTCGTTGGGAGAGCCGATGAGCAGTTCTTC. Translation gives CASSQVVGRADEQFF.

This clone was detected only once. CDR3 protein: CASGGLAGIRNEQFF. CDR3 coding DNA: TGTGCCAGCGGAGGACTAGCGGGAATACGAAATGAGCAGTTCTTC. The genes are TRBV7-9 and TRBJ2-1; TRBD2 matches 12 bases. There are 15 residues in the CDR3. Germline lookup yields CDR1 SEHNR and CDR2 FQNEAQ (reference sequence). J gave up 7 bases and V 8 bases, and 9 bases lay outside the gene matches.

CDR3 coding DNA: TGTGCCAGCACATGGGGCCCGGGCACCGGGGAGCTGTTTTTT. This sequence encodes CASTWGPGTGELFF. The chain carries TRBV6-1 and TRBJ2-2; TRBD1 might be the D (5 bases). Trimming cost V 7 bases and J 4 bases, with 13 bases left between them. There are 14 residues in the CDR3. Per germline, CDR1 MNHNS and CDR2 SASEGT.

This clone turned up a few times. Relative to the germline gene, one junction end is altered; a read error may explain this. This chain uses TRBV7-7 with TRBJ2-5; tentative D call: TRBD1 (6 bases). This CDR3 is 16 amino acids long. The germline V gene encodes CDR1 SSHAT and CDR2 FNYEAQ (reference sequence). The CDR3 loop reads CASSLEGTQPAETQYF. The CDR3 DNA reads TGTGCTAGCAGCTTAGAGGGGACACAACCAGCAGAGACCCAGTACTTC.

The chain joins TRBV10-3 to TRBJ1-1; 10 bases map to TRBD1. Trimming at V came to 3 bases and at J to 4 bases, leaving 14 bases not matched to a gene. The V gene's germline CDR1 is ENHRY and CDR2 SYGVKD. This CDR3 contains 18 residues. The CDR3 protein is CAISDSVGGTGAPTEAFF. The CDR3, as DNA: TGTGCCATCAGTGACTCGGTGGGCGGGACAGGGGCCCCCACTGAAGCTTTCTTT.

This chain links TRBV6-6 with TRBJ2-7; 7 nucleotides agree with TRBD1. This CDR3 has 13 residues. After removal of 6 bases from V and 2 bases from J, the junction contained 4 bases not matched to a gene. In germline, CDR1 is MNHNY, CDR2 SVGAGI (reference sequence). The CDR3 is CASRAGQAYEQYF. The CDR3, as DNA: TGTGCCAGCAGAGCCGGACAGGCCTACGAGCAGTACTTC.

The chain joins TRBV11-1 to TRBJ2-4; 11 bases are a match to TRBD2. The germline gives CDR1 SGHAT, CDR2 FQDESV (reference sequence). Trimming took 5 bases from V and 5 from J; bases not matched to a gene: 2. The CDR3 totals 14 residues. The CDR3 DNA reads as TGTGCCAGCAGCGTGGGACTAGCGGAAAACATTCAGTACTTC. Its translation is CASSVGLAENIQYF.

The CDR3 DNA reads as TGTGCCAGCAGCACGTGGGGACTAGCGGAAGCTGAGCAGTTCTTC. Its translation: CASSTWGLAEAEQFF. V usage is TRBV7-9 and J usage is TRBJ2-1; 11 nucleotides match TRBD2. This CDR3 is built from 15 residues. Germline V lookup: CDR1 SEHNR, CDR2 FQNEAQ (reference sequence). Trimming at V came to 5 bases and at J to 9 bases, leaving 9 bases not matched to a gene.

The rearrangement links TRBV13 to TRBJ2-7; the D is unclear. CDR1 PRHDT and CDR2 FYEKMQ come from the germline V gene (reference sequence). V lost 5 bases and J lost 2, with 13 bases in between. The CDR3 has 14 amino acids. The CDR3 sequence: CASSRKHKTYEQYF. DNA of the CDR3: TGTGCCAGCAGCCGAAAACATAAGACCTACGAGCAGTACTTC.

The chain employs TRBV5-6 and TRBJ1-2; D is ambiguous. The CDR3 runs 14 residues. Per germline, CDR1 SGHDT and CDR2 YYEEEE. V gave up 1 base and J gave up 4 bases, with 11 bases separating them. The CDR3 region is CASSLQSHPYGYTF. The CDR3 region has the DNA TGTGCCAGCAGCTTGCAAAGCCACCCCTATGGCTACACCTTC.

CDR3 in DNA: TGTGCCAGCAGTGAAGGACAGGGCTTCTCCTACGAGCAGTACTTC. Protein product: CASSEGQGFSYEQYF. This chain links TRBV6-1 with TRBJ2-7; 7 nucleotides agree with TRBD1. The J segment lost 0 bases and the V segment lost 1 base, leaving 3 bases of the junction unmatched. The CDR3 is 15 amino acids. Germline assignment: CDR1 MNHNS and CDR2 SASEGT.

The chain joins TRBV7-2 to TRBJ2-3; the match to TRBD1 covers 8 bases. The trim removed 4 bases at V and 0 bases at J, leaving 15 bases unmatched. The CDR3 has 19 amino acids. Per the germline V gene, CDR1 is SGHTA and CDR2 is FQGNSA. The CDR3 protein is CASSYALQGDRGSTDTQYF. The CDR3 DNA is TGTGCCAGCAGCTACGCCCTACAGGGGGATCGGGGGAGCACAGATACGCAGTATTTT.

The DNA for the CDR3 is TGTGCCAGCAGTGAAACCGGGACTGGACAAGAGACCCAGTACTTC. This encodes CASSETGTGQETQYF. This chain connects TRBV6-1 to TRBJ2-5; weak D call: TRBD2 (6 bases). Trimming removed 2 bases from V and 2 bases from J, with 12 bases in between. This CDR3 contains 15 residues. Germline CDR1 and CDR2: MNHNS and SASEGT.